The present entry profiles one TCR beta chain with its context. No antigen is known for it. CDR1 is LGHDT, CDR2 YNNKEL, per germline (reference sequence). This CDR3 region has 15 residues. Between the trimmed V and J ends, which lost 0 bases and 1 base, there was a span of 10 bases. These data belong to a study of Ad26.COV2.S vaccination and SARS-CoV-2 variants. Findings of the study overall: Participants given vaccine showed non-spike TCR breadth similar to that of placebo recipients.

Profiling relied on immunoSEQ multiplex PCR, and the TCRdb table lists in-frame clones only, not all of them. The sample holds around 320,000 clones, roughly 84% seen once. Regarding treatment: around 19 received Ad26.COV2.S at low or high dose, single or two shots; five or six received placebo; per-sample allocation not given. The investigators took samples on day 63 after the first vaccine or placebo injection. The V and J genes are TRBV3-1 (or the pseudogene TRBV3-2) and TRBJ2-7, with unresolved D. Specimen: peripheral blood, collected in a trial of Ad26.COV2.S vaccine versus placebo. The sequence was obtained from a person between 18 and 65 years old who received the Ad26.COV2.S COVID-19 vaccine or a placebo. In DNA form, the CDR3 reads TGTGCCAGCAGCCAAGATCTTGGCGGATCCTACGAGCAGTACTTC. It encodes CASSQDLGGSYEQYF.